This T cell receptor (beta chain) is drawn from a study of T-cell reconstitution after alpha-beta-depleted transplantation in children (dated by TCRdb to 2016 to 2018). Regarding the research as a whole: The study quantitatively tracked T-cell immune reconstitution after TCRalphabeta/CD19-depleted allogeneic hematopoietic cell transplantation in children using TCR repertoire profiling. Beyond this particular receptor, the publication reports: In some patients, high TCRbeta diversity at day 60 was attributed to recipient T cells and intrathymic progenitors that had survived conditioning. The frequencies of hyperexpanded clones fell over the following months, and after one year, T-cell counts and TCRbeta diversity were mostly attributed to newly produced T cells. The apparently early alphabetaT-cell count recovery about two months after transplant was reportedly dependent on only several hundred rapidly expanded clones derived from non-depleted graft cells.

Per the publication, the treatment or condition label means: allogeneic hematopoietic cell transplantation with graft depleted of TCRalphabeta T cells and CD19 B cells. TCRalphabeta/CD19-depleted allogeneic hematopoietic cell grafts were given to the transplant recipients, all of whom were children. Concerning this clonotype: Which antigen it targets is not known. One base away there is no much larger clone; base qualities are not given.

The library was built by means of PCR. Sequencer: Illumina HiSeq 2500. TCR libraries were prepared with molecular barcoding, using unique molecular identifiers to normalize TCRbeta repertoire quantification. TCRdb's own reprocessing of the public reads used fastp at Q25 and MiXCR and kept productive beta chains. Every distinct CDR3 protein forms one entry, paired with its most common genes and DNA. The sample contains over 400,000 distinct CDR3 sequences, 43% of them found a single time. The ten largest clonotypes hold 25% to 30% of the sample. The CDR3 numbers 16 residues from cysteine through phenylalanine. Only CDR3 DNA remains: 48 bases, in frame from the first base. Trimming removed 4 bases from V and 4 bases from J, leaving 16 bases between the germline ends. The germline V gene specifies LGHNA as CDR1 and YNFKEQ as CDR2.

The source is a girl aged 2-10 years with aplastic anemia, due to receive a stem cell transplant. Here the chain combines TRBV4-2 and TRBJ2-2; the D region possibly corresponds to TRBD2 (5 bases align). Sequencing was performed on PBMCs, taken before TCRalphabeta/CD19-depleted stem cell transplant. The nucleotides are TGTGCCAGCAGCCCCCGAGCGGAGGAGATCACCGGGGAGCTGTTTTTT. This yields the protein CASSPRAEEITGELFF.